This entry lists 23 T cell receptor beta chains sequenced from one sample in a study of beta chain features in type 1 diabetes. Every bit of the isolated RNA underwent reverse transcription, so sequencing read expressed TCRB transcripts. Data came from immunoSEQ multiplex PCR; TCRdb stores just in-frame clones and leaves some out. This sample yields some 900,000 clones, of which roughly 17% are seen a single time; about 0.025% belongs to the top ten. Sequencing was done on a sample of naive CD4+ T cells from blood. These receptor sequences come from a woman aged 18-35 years in good health.

This clone appeared a few times. J is TRBJ2-1 and V is TRBV28, with 13 bases identical to TRBD2. The germline CDR1 and CDR2 sequences are MDHEN and SYDVKM. V lost 5 bases and J lost 4; bases outside the gene matches: 8. CDR3 length equals 17 residues. The CDR3 nucleotides read TGTGCCAGCAGTAGCTCCAAGGGACTAGCGGGATACAATGAGCAGTTCTTC. This gives the protein CASSSSKGLAGYNEQFF.

The genes are TRBV7-2 and TRBJ2-1; 9 bases match TRBD2. Germline V gene sequence: CDR1 SGHTA, CDR2 FQGNSA. This CDR3 is 18 amino acids long. V was clipped by 1 base and J by 9 bases; unmatched bases: 16. CDR3 in amino acids: CASSLVASGRIRSGEQFF. The CDR3 bases are TGTGCCAGCAGCTTAGTAGCCAGCGGGAGGATCCGCTCCGGTGAGCAGTTCTTC.

The V gene is TRBV5-4, the J gene TRBJ2-5; the D is unclear. V was pared by 7 bases and J by 7 bases, with 17 bases between. Germline CDR1 is SGHNT and CDR2 is YYREEE (reference sequence). This CDR3 is 13 amino acids long. CDR3 amino acids: CASSTPQEGTQYF. CDR3 bases: TGTGCCAGCTCTACTCCCCAGGAAGGGACCCAGTACTTC.

The chain recombines TRBV18 with TRBJ2-1; D ambiguous. V dropped 0 bases and J dropped 8 bases, with 8 bases sitting between them. This CDR3 has 13 amino acids. Germline loops: CDR1 KGHSH, CDR2 LQKENI. Here the CDR3 DNA reads TGTGCCAGCTCACCACCCTCCTTGGATGAGCAGTTCTTC. Protein: CASSPPSLDEQFF.

The chain couples TRBV29-1 to TRBJ2-1, with TRBD2 matching over 12 bases. This CDR3 is 15 amino acids long. V was pared by 6 bases and J by 6 bases, with 9 bases of the junction left unmatched. Germline V gene sequence: CDR1 SQVTM, CDR2 ANQGSEA. CDR3 coding DNA: TGCAGCGTCAAACGACTAGCGGGAGAACGCAATGAGCAGTTCTTC. The encoded protein is CSVKRLAGERNEQFF.

The chain is built from TRBV27 and TRBJ2-6; TRBD2 might be the D (6 bases). The V gene's germline CDR1 is MNHEY and CDR2 SMNVEV (reference sequence). V lost 5 bases and J 4 bases, leaving 18 bases between the germline ends. CDR3 length: 17 residues. CDR3 in DNA: TGTGCCAGCAGTCTCCTCGGAGGGGCGCGGGGGGCCAACGTCCTGACTTTC. It is translated as CASSLLGGARGANVLTF.

This chain joins TRBV4-2 and TRBJ1-2, with 11 positions matching TRBD1. This CDR3 spans 15 amino acids. CDR1 and CDR2 from the germline V gene are LGHNA and YNFKEQ. Trimming took 2 bases from V and 7 from J; bases not matched to a gene: 6. As DNA, the CDR3 is TGTGCCAGCAGCCAACCCGGGACAGGGGGTTTTGGCTACACCTTC. Residues: CASSQPGTGGFGYTF.

The J gene is TRBJ1-5, the V gene TRBV21-1; the table's D gene call, TRBD1, was not cross checked with the DNA. TRBV21-1 corresponds to a pseudogene. The CDR3 spans 17 residues. The DNA for the CDR3 is TGTGCCAGCAGCCCTCCCACAGGGAGATCTAGCAATCAGCCCCAGCATTTT. Amino acids: CASSPPTGRSSNQPQHF.

This clone came up a few times. At one end the junction does not follow the germline gene, possibly because of a read error. This chain connects TRBV7-9 to TRBJ1-2; the D is unclear. There are 9 residues in the CDR3. Germline loops: CDR1 SEHNR, CDR2 FQNEAQ (reference sequence). The CDR3 is CASSLEPSF. CDR3 DNA sequence: TGTGCCAGCAGCTTAGAACCTAGCTTC.

The chain has TRBV2 and TRBJ2-5, with D perhaps matching TRBD1 or TRBD2 (5 bases each). CDR3 size: 14 residues. V lost 6 bases to trimming and J lost 5 bases, with 16 bases between them. The germline V gene has CDR1 SNHLY and CDR2 FYNNEI. The CDR3, as DNA: TGTGCCAGCAGCCCCCTCCGGGGCGGGGAGACCCAGTACTTC. It yields the protein CASSPLRGGETQYF.

The V and J genes are TRBV5-8 and TRBJ2-6; D not certain. Germline V gene sequence: CDR1 SGHTS, CDR2 YDEGEE. V lost 2 bases, J lost 0 bases, and 6 bases lay in between. This CDR3 contains 15 residues. The CDR3 reads CASSFGFSGANVLTF. DNA for the CDR3: TGTGCCAGCAGCTTCGGCTTCTCTGGGGCCAACGTCCTGACTTTC.

This clone has only a few counts. The germline gene is not matched at one end of the junction; a read error may be the cause. The chain joins TRBV7-7 to TRBJ2-5, with 10 bases fitting TRBD1. The CDR3 sequence is 17 residues long. Germline V lookup: CDR1 SSHAT, CDR2 FNYEAQ (reference sequence). The CDR3 DNA sequence: TGTGCTAGCAGCCGAATCCCGACAGGGGGCTTGCAAGAGACCCAGTACTTC. Protein: CASSRIPTGGLQETQYF.

The genes are TRBV19 and TRBJ2-3, with 7 bases matching TRBD2. The CDR3 is 15 amino acids. The germline CDR1 and CDR2 sequences are LNHDA and SQIVND (reference sequence). V lost 6 bases to trimming and J lost 0 bases; unmatched junction nucleotides: 6. In nucleotides, the CDR3 is TGTGCCAGTAGGGGGCTAGCGGCTAGCACAGATACGCAGTATTTT. The encoded protein is CASRGLAASTDTQYF.

A single count supports this clone. This chain uses TRBV28 with TRBJ2-3; 8 bases fit TRBD1. V gave up 6 bases and J gave up 5 bases; unmatched junction bases: 13. This CDR3 contains 16 residues. From germline, CDR1 is MDHEN and CDR2 SYDVKM. The CDR3 loop reads CASSAADRAKEDTQYF. CDR3 sequence (DNA): TGTGCCAGCAGCGCCGCGGACAGGGCGAAGGAAGATACGCAGTATTTT.

The chain uses TRBV28 and TRBJ2-7; 9 nucleotides match TRBD1. Germline V gene lookup returns CDR1 MDHEN and CDR2 SYDVKM. V lost 4 bases and J lost 1; bases outside the gene matches: 2. The CDR3 runs to 14 residues. CDR3 in DNA: TGTGCCAGCAGTTCGGGACAGGGATCCTACGAGCAGTACTTC. Its protein is CASSSGQGSYEQYF.

A word on this clone: The same CDR3 can be traced to other DNA sequences in this sample. V and J are TRBV20-1 and TRBJ1-2; D gene uncertain. The germline V gene encodes CDR1 DFQATT and CDR2 SNEGSKA (reference sequence). The CDR3 spans 10 residues. The V end was cut by 5 bases, the J end by 2 bases, with 3 bases between. CDR3: CSAPNYGYTF. CDR3 in DNA: TGCAGTGCTCCCAACTATGGCTACACCTTC.

The chain joins TRBV2 to TRBJ1-1, with D hard to call. The V end lost 6 bases, the J end lost 10 bases, and 27 bases lay between the germline ends. The CDR3 is 16 residues long. In germline, CDR1 is SNHLY, CDR2 FYNNEI. The CDR3 sequence is CASRDHRSAPSARAFF. The DNA of the CDR3 is TGTGCCAGCAGAGACCATCGATCAGCACCCTCCGCACGAGCTTTCTTT.

This clone was picked up a small number of times. J is TRBJ2-1 and V is TRBV18; D may be TRBD2 (5 bases). Trimming left V 2 bases short and J 9 bases short, with 14 bases between. Germline CDR1 is KGHSH and CDR2 is LQKENI. This CDR3 contains 14 residues. In nucleotides, the CDR3 is TGTGCCAGCTCACCATTTACGAGCGGTTCTGAGCAGTTCTTC. Protein: CASSPFTSGSEQFF.

This clone has only a few counts. The V call is TRBV10-3, the J call TRBJ2-5; possible D gene TRBD2, 6 bases. Per the germline V gene, CDR1 is ENHRY and CDR2 is SYGVKD. The V end was cut by 6 bases, the J end by 3 bases, with 17 bases between. This CDR3 is built from 15 residues. CDR3 in DNA: TGTGCCATCAGCCGAACATGGGGGGTGGAAGAGACCCAGTACTTC. This translates into CAISRTWGVEETQYF.

The sample holds a few counts of this clone. The chain combines TRBV7-2 with TRBJ2-5; TRBD2 aligns across 11 bases. The CDR3 is made up of 15 amino acids. The germline V gene encodes CDR1 SGHTA and CDR2 FQGNSA. V shed 2 bases and J 5 bases; nucleotides not matched to a gene: 4. CDR3 amino acids: CASSLSSGRQETQYF. For the CDR3, the DNA is TGTGCCAGCAGCTTATCTAGCGGGAGGCAGGAGACCCAGTACTTC.

The chain links TRBV9 to TRBJ1-2; D remains unclear. The CDR3 is made up of 14 amino acids. V lost 3 bases, J lost 4 bases, and 13 bases lay in between. Germline CDR1 SGDLS, CDR2 YYNGEE. This CDR3 reads CASSAGRGSYGYTF. CDR3 sequence (DNA): TGTGCCAGCAGCGCCGGACGAGGTTCCTATGGCTACACCTTC.

CDR3 in DNA: TGTGCCAGCAACGAGGGACTAGCGGGAGCGGACACCGGGGAGCTGTTTTTT. Translating it yields CASNEGLAGADTGELFF. The chain uses TRBV21-1 and TRBJ2-2; TRBD2 is the table's D call, not checked against the DNA. TRBV21-1 constitutes a pseudogene. The CDR3 runs 17 residues.

This clone was picked up many times. The rearrangement links TRBV16 to TRBJ1-5, with D hard to call. Trimming removed 0 bases from V and 5 bases from J, with 8 bases in between. This CDR3 has 14 amino acids. The germline gives CDR1 KGHSY, CDR2 FQNENV. The CDR3 spells CASSQSGRDQPQHF. CDR3 DNA sequence: TGTGCCAGCAGCCAATCTGGGCGCGATCAGCCCCAGCATTTT.